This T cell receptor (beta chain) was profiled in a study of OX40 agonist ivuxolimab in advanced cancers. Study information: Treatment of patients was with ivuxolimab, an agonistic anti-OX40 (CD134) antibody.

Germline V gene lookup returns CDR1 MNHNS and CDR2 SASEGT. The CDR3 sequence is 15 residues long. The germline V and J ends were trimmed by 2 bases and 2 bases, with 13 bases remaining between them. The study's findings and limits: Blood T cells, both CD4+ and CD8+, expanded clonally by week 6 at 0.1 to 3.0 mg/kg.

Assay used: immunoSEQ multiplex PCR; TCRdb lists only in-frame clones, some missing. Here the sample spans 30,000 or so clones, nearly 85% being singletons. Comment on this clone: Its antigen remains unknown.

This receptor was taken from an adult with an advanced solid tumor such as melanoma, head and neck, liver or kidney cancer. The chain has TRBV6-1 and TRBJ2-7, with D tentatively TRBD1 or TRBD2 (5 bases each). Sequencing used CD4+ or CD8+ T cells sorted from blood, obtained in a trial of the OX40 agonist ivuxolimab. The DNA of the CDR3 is TGTGCCAGCAGTGAACGGCCAGGGAGCCCCTACGAGCAGTACTTC. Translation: CASSERPGSPYEQYF.